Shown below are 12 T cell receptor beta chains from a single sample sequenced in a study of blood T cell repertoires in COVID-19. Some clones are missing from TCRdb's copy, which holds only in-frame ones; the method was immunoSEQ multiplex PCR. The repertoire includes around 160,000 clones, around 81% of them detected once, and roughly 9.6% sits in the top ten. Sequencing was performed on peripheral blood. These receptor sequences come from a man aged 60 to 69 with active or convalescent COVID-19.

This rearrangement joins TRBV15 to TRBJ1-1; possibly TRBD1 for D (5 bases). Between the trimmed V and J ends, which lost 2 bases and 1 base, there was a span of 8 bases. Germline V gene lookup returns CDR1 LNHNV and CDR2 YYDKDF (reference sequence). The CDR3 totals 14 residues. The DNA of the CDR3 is TGTGCCACCAGCAGACAGACAGAGAACACTGAAGCTTTCTTT. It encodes CATSRQTENTEAFF.

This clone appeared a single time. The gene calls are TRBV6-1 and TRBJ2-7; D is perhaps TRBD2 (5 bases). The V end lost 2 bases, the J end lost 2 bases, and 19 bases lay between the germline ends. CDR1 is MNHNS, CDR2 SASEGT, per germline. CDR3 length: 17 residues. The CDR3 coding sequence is TGTGCCAGCAGTGAAAACGTCCCCAGCGGCTCCCCCTACGAGCAGTACTTC. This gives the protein CASSENVPSGSPYEQYF.

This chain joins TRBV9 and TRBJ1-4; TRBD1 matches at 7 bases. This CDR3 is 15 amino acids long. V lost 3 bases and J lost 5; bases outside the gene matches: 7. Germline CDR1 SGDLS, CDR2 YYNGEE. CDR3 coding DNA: TGTGCCAGCAGCGCCCGGGACAGTACCAATGAAAAACTGTTTTTT. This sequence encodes CASSARDSTNEKLFF.

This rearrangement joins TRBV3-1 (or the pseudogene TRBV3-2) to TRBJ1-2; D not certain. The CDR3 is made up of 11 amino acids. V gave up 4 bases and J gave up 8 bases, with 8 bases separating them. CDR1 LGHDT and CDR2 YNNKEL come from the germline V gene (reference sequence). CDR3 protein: CASSPGGGYTF. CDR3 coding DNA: TGTGCCAGCAGCCCAGGTGGGGGCTACACCTTC.

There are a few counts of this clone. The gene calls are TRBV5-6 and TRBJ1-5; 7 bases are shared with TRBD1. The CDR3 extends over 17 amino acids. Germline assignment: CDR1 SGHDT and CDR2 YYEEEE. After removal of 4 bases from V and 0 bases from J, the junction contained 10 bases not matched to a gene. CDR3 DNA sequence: TGTGCCAGCAGCCATCGGACAGGCAGATATAGCAATCAGCCCCAGCATTTT. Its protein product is CASSHRTGRYSNQPQHF.

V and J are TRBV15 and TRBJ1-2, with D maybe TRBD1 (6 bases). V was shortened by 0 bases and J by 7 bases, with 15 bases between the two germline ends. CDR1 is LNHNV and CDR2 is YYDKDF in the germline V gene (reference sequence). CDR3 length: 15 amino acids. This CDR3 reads CATSRDWPGAGGYTF. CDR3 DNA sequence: TGTGCCACCAGCAGAGATTGGCCAGGGGCGGGTGGCTACACCTTC.

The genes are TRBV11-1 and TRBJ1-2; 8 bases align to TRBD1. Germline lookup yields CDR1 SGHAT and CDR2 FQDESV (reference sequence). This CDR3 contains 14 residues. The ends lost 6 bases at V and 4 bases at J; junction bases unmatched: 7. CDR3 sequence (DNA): TGTGCCAGCAGTCTAGCTACAGGGGGCTATGGCTACACCTTC. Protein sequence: CASSLATGGYGYTF.

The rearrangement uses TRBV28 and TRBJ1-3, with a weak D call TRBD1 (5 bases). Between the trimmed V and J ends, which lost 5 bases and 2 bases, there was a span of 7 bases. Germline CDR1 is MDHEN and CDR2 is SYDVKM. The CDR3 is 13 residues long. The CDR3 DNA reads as TGTGCCAGCAGTCGGGGGGCTGGAAACACCATATATTTT. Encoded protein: CASSRGAGNTIYF.

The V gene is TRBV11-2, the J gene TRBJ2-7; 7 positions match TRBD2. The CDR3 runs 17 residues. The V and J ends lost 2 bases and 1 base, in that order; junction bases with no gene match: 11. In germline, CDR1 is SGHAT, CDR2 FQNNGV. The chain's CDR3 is CASSLYGGSAGSYEQYF. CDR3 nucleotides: TGTGCCAGCAGCTTATACGGCGGGAGTGCCGGATCCTACGAGCAGTACTTC.

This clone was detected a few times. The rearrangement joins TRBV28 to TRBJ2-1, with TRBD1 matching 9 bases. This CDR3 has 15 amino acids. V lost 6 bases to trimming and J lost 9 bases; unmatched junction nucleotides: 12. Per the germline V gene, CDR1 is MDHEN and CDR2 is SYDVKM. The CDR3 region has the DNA TGTGCCAGCAGACTTCCGGGACAGGGTTACGGTGAGCAGTTCTTC. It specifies CASRLPGQGYGEQFF.

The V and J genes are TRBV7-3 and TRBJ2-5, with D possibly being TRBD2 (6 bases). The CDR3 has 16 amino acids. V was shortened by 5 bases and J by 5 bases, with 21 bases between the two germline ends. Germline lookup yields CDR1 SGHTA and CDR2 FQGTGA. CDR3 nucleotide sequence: TGTGCCAGCAGCCCCAACCCGCGGGGAGCGGGCGAGACCCAGTACTTC. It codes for CASSPNPRGAGETQYF.

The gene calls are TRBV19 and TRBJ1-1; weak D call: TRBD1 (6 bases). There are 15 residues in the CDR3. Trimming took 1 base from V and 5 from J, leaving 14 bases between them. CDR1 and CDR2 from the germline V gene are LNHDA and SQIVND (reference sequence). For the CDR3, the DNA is TGTGCCAGTAGTATAGGACAGGCCCTCGGAACTGAAGCTTTCTTT. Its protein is CASSIGQALGTEAFF.